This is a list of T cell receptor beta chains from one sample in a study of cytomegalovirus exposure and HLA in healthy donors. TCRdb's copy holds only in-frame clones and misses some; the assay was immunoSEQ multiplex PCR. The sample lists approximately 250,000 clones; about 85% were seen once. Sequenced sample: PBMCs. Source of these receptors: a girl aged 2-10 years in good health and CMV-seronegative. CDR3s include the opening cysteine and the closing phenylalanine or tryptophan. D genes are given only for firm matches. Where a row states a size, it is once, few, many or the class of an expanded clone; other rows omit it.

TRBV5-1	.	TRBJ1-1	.	CASSPGGVTEAFF	TGCGCCAGCAGCCCGGGGGGGGTCACTGAAGCTTTCTTT
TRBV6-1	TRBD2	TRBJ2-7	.	CASRTSGDYEQYF	TGTGCCAGCAGGACTAGCGGGGACTACGAGCAGTACTTC
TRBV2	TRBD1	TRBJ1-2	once	CASSEGGPTGDYGYTF	TGTGCCAGCAGTGAAGGCGGCCCGACAGGGGACTATGGCTACACCTTC
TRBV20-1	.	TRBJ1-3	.	CSASTGNTIYF	TGCAGTGCTAGTACTGGAAACACCATATATTTT
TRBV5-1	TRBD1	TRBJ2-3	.	CASSWRTGEMTDTQYF	TGCGCCAGCAGCTGGAGGACAGGGGAAATGACAGATACGCAGTATTTT
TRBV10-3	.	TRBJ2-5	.	CAISEVFRRETQYF	TGTGCCATCAGTGAGGTTTTCCGGAGAGAGACCCAGTACTTC
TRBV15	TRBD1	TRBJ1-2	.	CATSRLTGVGSFGYTF	TGTGCCACCAGCAGACTCACAGGGGTCGGCTCATTTGGCTACACCTTC
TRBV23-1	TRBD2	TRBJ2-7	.	CASSHHSGRGAYEQYF	TGCGCCAGCAGTCATCACTCCGGGAGGGGGGCCTACGAGCAGTACTTC
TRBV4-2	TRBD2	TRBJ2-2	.	CASRASGFTNTGELFF	TGTGCCAGCAGAGCTAGCGGGTTTACAAACACCGGGGAGCTGTTTTTT
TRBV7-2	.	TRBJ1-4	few	CASSVGGGEKLFF	TGTGCCAGCAGCGTCGGGGGAGGCGAAAAACTGTTTTTT
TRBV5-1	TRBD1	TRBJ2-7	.	CASSLEGQGYEQYF	TGCGCCAGCAGCTTGGAAGGACAGGGTTACGAGCAGTACTTC
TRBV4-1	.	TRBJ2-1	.	CASSQDWAGKGNEQFF	TGCGCCAGCAGCCAAGATTGGGCAGGGAAGGGCAATGAGCAGTTCTTC
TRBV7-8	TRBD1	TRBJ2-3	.	CASSPRQGPDTQYF	TGTGCCAGCAGCCCGCGACAGGGGCCAGATACGCAGTATTTT
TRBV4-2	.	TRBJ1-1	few	CASSQEEVNTEAFF	TGTGCCAGCAGCCAAGAGGAGGTTAACACTGAAGCTTTCTTT
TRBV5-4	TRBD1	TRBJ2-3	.	CASSRDRVKDTQYF	TGTGCCAGCAGCCGGGACAGGGTAAAAGATACGCAGTATTTT
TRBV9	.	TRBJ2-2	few	CASSERSLSGELFF	TGTGCCAGCAGCGAGAGGTCCCTCTCCGGGGAGCTGTTTTTT
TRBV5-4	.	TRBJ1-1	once	CASRPSHNRENTEAFF	TGTGCCAGCAGGCCAAGTCATAACAGGGAAAACACTGAAGCTTTCTTT
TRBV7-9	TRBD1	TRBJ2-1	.	CASSPGQMHEQFF	TGTGCCAGCAGCCCGGGACAGATGCATGAGCAGTTCTTC
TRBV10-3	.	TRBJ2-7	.	CAISGGGAYEQYF	TGTGCCATCAGTGGGGGCGGGGCCTACGAGCAGTACTTC
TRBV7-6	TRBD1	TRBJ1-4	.	CASSSLPGETGGEKLFF	TGTGCCAGCAGCTCACTACCGGGGGAGACAGGGGGCGAAAAACTGTTTTTT
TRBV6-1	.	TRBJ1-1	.	CASSPGDLSTEAFF	TGTGCCAGCAGTCCAGGGGACCTGAGCACTGAAGCTTTCTTT
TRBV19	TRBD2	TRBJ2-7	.	CASSIEKGLSSYEQYF	TGTGCCAGTAGTATTGAGAAGGGACTAAGCTCCTACGAGCAGTACTTC
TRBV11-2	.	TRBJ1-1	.	CASSFKEARTEAFF	TGTGCCAGCAGCTTCAAGGAGGCGCGAACTGAAGCTTTCTTT
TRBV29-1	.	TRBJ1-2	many	CSVESGVSYGYTF	TGCAGCGTTGAAAGCGGGGTTTCATATGGCTACACCTTC
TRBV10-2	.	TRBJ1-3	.	CASTEQAPYSGNTIYF	TGCGCCAGCACTGAACAGGCGCCCTACTCTGGAAACACCATATATTTT
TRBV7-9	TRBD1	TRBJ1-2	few	CASSLLSMGQKDYGYTF	TGTGCCAGCAGCTTACTATCGATGGGACAGAAAGACTATGGCTACACCTTC
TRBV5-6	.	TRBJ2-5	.	CASSFTGPQETQYF	TGTGCCAGCAGCTTTACAGGTCCACAAGAGACCCAGTACTTC
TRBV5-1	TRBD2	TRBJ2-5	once	CASSEGLAGAETQYF	TGCGCCAGCAGCGAAGGACTAGCGGGAGCAGAGACCCAGTACTTC
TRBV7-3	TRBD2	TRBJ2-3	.	CASSSWTSGTDTQYF	TGTGCCAGCAGCTCATGGACTAGCGGCACAGATACGCAGTATTTT
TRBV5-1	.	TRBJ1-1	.	CASSLSYSRTEAFF	TGCGCCAGCAGCTTGAGTTACTCTCGCACTGAAGCTTTCTTT
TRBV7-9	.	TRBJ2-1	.	CASSLTGEQFF	TGTGCCAGCAGCTTGACAGGTGAGCAGTTCTTC
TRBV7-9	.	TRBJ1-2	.	CASSLQVAREGYTF	TGTGCCAGCAGCTTACAGGTTGCTCGGGAGGGCTACACCTTC
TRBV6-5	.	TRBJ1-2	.	CASSSWTGGGYTF	TGTGCCAGCAGTTCTTGGACCGGAGGAGGCTACACCTTC
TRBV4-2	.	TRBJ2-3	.	CASSQDYSGATDTQYF	TGTGCCAGCAGCCAAGACTATAGTGGAGCGACAGATACGCAGTATTTT
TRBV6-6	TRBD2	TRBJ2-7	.	CASSPMTSGGAEQYF	TGTGCCAGCAGTCCCATGACTAGCGGGGGGGCCGAGCAGTACTTC
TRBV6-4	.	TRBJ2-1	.	CASSEVERSEQFF	TGTGCCAGCAGTGAAGTTGAGCGGAGTGAGCAGTTCTTC
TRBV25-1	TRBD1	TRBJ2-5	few	CASRDRVKETQYF	TGTGCCAGCAGGGACAGGGTAAAAGAGACCCAGTACTTC
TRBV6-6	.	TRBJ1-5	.	CASSPWGGDQPQHF	TGTGCCAGCAGTCCCTGGGGGGGCGATCAGCCCCAGCATTTT
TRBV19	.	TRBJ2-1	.	CASSNSGSNEQFF	TGTGCCAGTAGCAATAGCGGTTCCAATGAGCAGTTCTTC
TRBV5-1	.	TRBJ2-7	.	CASSLGGYLSGYEQYF	TGCGCCAGCAGCTTGGGGGGATACCTTAGCGGATACGAGCAGTACTTC
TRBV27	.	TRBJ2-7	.	CASSFFSPPLDGDEQYF	TGTGCCAGCAGTTTCTTTTCCCCCCCCCTAGACGGCGACGAGCAGTACTTC
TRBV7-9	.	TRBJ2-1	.	CASSLAVRSWLDNEQFF	TGTGCCAGCAGCTTAGCGGTGAGGTCCTGGTTGGACAATGAGCAGTTCTTC
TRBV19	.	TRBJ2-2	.	CASSIGRGWTGELFF	TGTGCCAGTAGTATTGGCAGGGGATGGACCGGGGAGCTGTTTTTT
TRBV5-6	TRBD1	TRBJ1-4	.	CASRPPGTGELFF	TGTGCCAGCAGGCCCCCCGGGACAGGGGAACTGTTTTTT
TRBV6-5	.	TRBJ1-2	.	CASSYRGYGYTF	TGTGCCAGCAGTTACAGGGGGTATGGCTACACCTTC
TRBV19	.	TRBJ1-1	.	CASSRGRNTEAFF	TGTGCCAGTAGTAGGGGGCGAAACACTGAAGCTTTCTTT